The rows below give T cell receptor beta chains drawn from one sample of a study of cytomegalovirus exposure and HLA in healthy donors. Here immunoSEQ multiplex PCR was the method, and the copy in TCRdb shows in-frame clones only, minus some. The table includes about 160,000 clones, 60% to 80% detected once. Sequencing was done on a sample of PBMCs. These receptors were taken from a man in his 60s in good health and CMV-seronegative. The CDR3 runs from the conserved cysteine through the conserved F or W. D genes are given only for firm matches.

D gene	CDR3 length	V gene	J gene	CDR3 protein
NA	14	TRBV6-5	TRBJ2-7	CASTPGREINEQYF
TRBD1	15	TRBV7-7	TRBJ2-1	CASSLRGQGFNEQFF
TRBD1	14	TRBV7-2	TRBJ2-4	CASSSYTRRGIQYF
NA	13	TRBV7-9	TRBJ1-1	CASGAGGITEAFF
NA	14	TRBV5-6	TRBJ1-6	CASSFGPHNSPLHF
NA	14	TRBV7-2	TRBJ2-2	CASSLGANTGELFF
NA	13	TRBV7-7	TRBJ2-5	CASSLTAPETQYF
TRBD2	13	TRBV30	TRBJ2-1	CAWSGGYYNEQFF
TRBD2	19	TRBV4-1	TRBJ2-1	CASSQYDAGRAGLYNEQFF
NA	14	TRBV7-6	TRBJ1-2	CASSLDEGNYGYTF
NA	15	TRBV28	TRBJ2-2	CASRLPAAHTGELFF
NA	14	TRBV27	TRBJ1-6	CASSFRRGNSPLHF
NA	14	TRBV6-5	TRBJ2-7	CASSFGQRPYEQCF
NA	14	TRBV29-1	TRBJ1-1	CSVEATGGGTEAFF
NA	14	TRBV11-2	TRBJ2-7	CASSRTLQNYEQYF
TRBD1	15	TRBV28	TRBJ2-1	CASSLFKTGLDEQFF
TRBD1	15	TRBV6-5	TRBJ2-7	CASSYFQGAFYEQYF
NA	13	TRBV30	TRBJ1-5	CAWRETAGQPQHF
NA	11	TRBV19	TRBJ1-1	CASIQGRKAFF
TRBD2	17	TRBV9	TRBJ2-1	CASSVDGSGGPRGEQFF